Listed here are 30 T cell receptor beta chains from one sample, sequenced in a study of cytomegalovirus exposure and HLA in healthy donors. Only in-frame clones appear in the TCRdb table, and some are missing; sequencing was by immunoSEQ multiplex PCR. The sample comprises some 45,000 clones, 90% to 95% of which are singletons, and approximately 5.4% rests with the top ten. The sequenced sample consisted of PBMCs. The receptors were gathered from a man between 18 and 29 years old in good health and CMV-seronegative.

The chain combines TRBV11-3 with TRBJ2-1; TRBD1 matches 7 bases. Germline CDR1 reads SGHNT; CDR2 reads YENEEA. The CDR3 is 16 residues long. After removal of 4 bases from V and 0 bases from J, the junction contained 6 bases not matched to a gene. CDR3 bases: TGTGCCAGCAGCTCCCGGGACAGCGGCTCCTACAATGAGCAGTTCTTC. Translation: CASSSRDSGSYNEQFF.

V and J are TRBV4-1 and TRBJ2-1, with 8 bases fitting TRBD2. With 1 base clipped from V and 8 bases from J, the junction kept 7 bases outside the gene matches. The CDR3 has 15 residues. Germline-derived CDR1 and CDR2 are MGHRA and YSYEKL. For the CDR3, the DNA is TGCGCCAGCAGCCAAGGAGCGGGAGTGGGCCATGAGCAGTTCTTC. This gives the protein CASSQGAGVGHEQFF.

V is TRBV18 and J is TRBJ1-5; no definite D call. This CDR3 is 15 amino acids long. Trimming left V 4 bases short and J 6 bases short, with 16 bases between. CDR1 and CDR2 (germline): KGHSH, LQKENI. This chain's CDR3 is CASSLSMGRIQPQHF. For the CDR3, the DNA is TGTGCCAGCTCACTGTCAATGGGGAGGATTCAGCCCCAGCATTTT.

The rearrangement uses TRBV5-1 and TRBJ1-1; no clear D. CDR3 length: 14 amino acids. The germline V and J ends were trimmed by 5 bases and 3 bases, with 14 bases remaining between them. CDR1 and CDR2 (germline): SGHRS, YFSETQ. CDR3 protein: CASRLSSRDTEAFF. DNA of the CDR3: TGCGCCAGCAGGCTTAGTTCCCGGGACACTGAAGCTTTCTTT.

This chain uses TRBV5-1 with TRBJ1-2; D perhaps matches TRBD1 (5 bases). CDR3 length: 16 amino acids. V was pared by 5 bases and J by 0 bases, with 17 bases between. Germline CDR1 reads SGHRS; CDR2 reads YFSETQ. The CDR3 protein is CASSLAEGEANYGYTF. The CDR3 DNA reads TGCGCCAGCAGTCTTGCAGAAGGGGAAGCTAACTATGGCTACACCTTC.

The sample holds one count of this clone. The chain employs TRBV4-1 and TRBJ2-3; 10 nucleotides match TRBD1. This CDR3 region has 15 residues. Germline V gene lookup returns CDR1 MGHRA and CDR2 YSYEKL. V lost 3 bases and J lost 6; bases outside the gene matches: 6. Here the CDR3 reads CASSHRQGAPDTQYF. In DNA, the CDR3 is TGCGCCAGCAGCCATAGACAGGGGGCGCCGGATACGCAGTATTTT.

The chain carries TRBV19 and TRBJ2-1; 9 nucleotides match TRBD2. The V gene end was trimmed by 0 bases and the J gene end by 4 bases; junction bases not matched to a gene: 10. This CDR3 comprises 18 residues. Germline values: CDR1 LNHDA, CDR2 SQIVND (reference sequence). The CDR3 loop is CASSIDLVAGVGYNEQFF. CDR3 DNA: TGTGCCAGTAGTATAGATTTAGTAGCGGGAGTCGGTTACAATGAGCAGTTCTTC.

The chain joins TRBV5-6 to TRBJ2-7, with TRBD2 identical over 7 bases. J lost 4 bases, V lost 2 bases, and 0 bases had no gene match. From germline, CDR1 is SGHDT and CDR2 YYEEEE. This CDR3 is 12 amino acids long. CDR3 DNA: TGTGCCAGCAGCTTACTAGCGTACGAGCAGTACTTC. Translation: CASSLLAYEQYF.

The chain recombines TRBV7-9 with TRBJ1-2; 9 bases are a match to TRBD1. Trimming at V came to 2 bases and at J to 5 bases, leaving 3 bases not matched to a gene. This CDR3 has 14 residues. Germline V gene sequence: CDR1 SEHNR, CDR2 FQNEAQ (reference sequence). CDR3 residues: CASSLTGGGYGYTF. The CDR3, as DNA: TGTGCCAGCAGCTTAACAGGGGGCGGATATGGCTACACCTTC.

V gene TRBV19 combines with J gene TRBJ1-1; 8 nucleotides line up with TRBD1. Germline V gives CDR1 LNHDA, CDR2 SQIVND (reference sequence). The CDR3 runs 13 residues. Trimming took 4 bases from V and 6 from J; bases not matched to a gene: 4. The CDR3 bases are TGTGCCAGTAGTAGGGACAGGCTGGCTGAAGCTTTCTTT. This sequence encodes CASSRDRLAEAFF.

This clone has a handful of counts. The chain has TRBV14 and TRBJ2-1; D perhaps matches TRBD1 (6 bases). Trimming removed 0 bases at V and 9 bases at J, with 15 bases between. CDR1 SGHDN and CDR2 FVKESK come from the germline V gene. CDR3 length: 15 amino acids. The CDR3 loop is CASSQDEGGTIEQFF. CDR3 in DNA: TGTGCCAGCAGCCAAGATGAAGGGGGAACGATTGAGCAGTTCTTC.

V is TRBV6-4 and J is TRBJ2-3, with 9 bases aligning to TRBD2. V was pared by 0 bases and J by 3 bases, with 1 base of the junction left unmatched. Germline V gene data show CDR1 as MRHNA and CDR2 as SNTAGT. The CDR3 runs to 15 residues. DNA of the CDR3: TGTGCCAGCAGTGACTCGAGCGGGGGGACAGATACGCAGTATTTT. Residues: CASSDSSGGTDTQYF.

Only one count was recorded for this clone. The J gene is TRBJ2-1, the V gene TRBV7-2; 9 bases are a match to TRBD1. The length of the CDR3 is 14 residues. V shed 6 bases and J 3 bases; nucleotides not matched to a gene: 3. Germline V lookup: CDR1 SGHTA, CDR2 FQGNSA. The CDR3 region is CASRQGAVYNEQFF. Here the CDR3 DNA reads TGTGCCAGCAGACAGGGGGCAGTCTACAATGAGCAGTTCTTC.

This clone was detected once. The chain joins TRBV6-1 to TRBJ1-1, with D possibly TRBD1 on 5 matching bases. Trimming pared 11 bases from V and 5 bases from J, leaving 24 bases between. This CDR3 comprises 15 residues. Per the germline V gene, CDR1 is MNHNS and CDR2 is SASEGT. CDR3 sequence: CAAQGALGGRTEAFF. In DNA, the CDR3 is TGTGCCGCGCAGGGTGCTTTGGGGGGGAGGACTGAAGCTTTCTTT.

This rearrangement joins TRBV11-1 to TRBJ1-2, with TRBD1 as a possible D gene (6 bases). Per germline, CDR1 SGHAT and CDR2 FQDESV (reference sequence). CDR3 length: 16 amino acids. Trimming removed 9 bases from V and 1 base from J, with 21 bases in between. The CDR3 DNA sequence: TGTGCCAGTAACTGTGGTCGGGGGGCCTGTAACTATGGCTACACCTTC. Protein: CASNCGRGACNYGYTF.

The chain couples TRBV11-2 to TRBJ1-1, with D maybe TRBD1 (5 bases). The CDR3 extends over 15 amino acids. Trimming removed 3 bases at V and 1 base at J, with 12 bases between. Germline CDR1 is SGHAT and CDR2 is FQNNGV. The CDR3 DNA follows: TGTGCCAGCAGCTTGGGACCGGGGGGGAACACTGAAGCTTTCTTT. Encoded protein: CASSLGPGGNTEAFF.

The rearrangement links TRBV14 to TRBJ1-5, with D hard to call. Deletions cut 1 base from V and 4 bases from J, with 5 bases between. Germline V gives CDR1 SGHDN, CDR2 FVKESK. CDR3 length: 13 residues. The CDR3 sequence: CASSQGRNQPQHF. The CDR3, as DNA: TGTGCCAGCAGCCAAGGGCGGAATCAGCCCCAGCATTTT.

V usage is TRBV5-8 and J usage is TRBJ2-1; 12 nucleotides agree with TRBD2. Unmatched junction bases numbered 6, after V lost 4 bases and J lost 4 bases. The CDR3 sequence is 16 residues long. Germline CDR1 SGHTS, CDR2 YDEGEE. CDR3 bases: TGTGCCAGCAGCATTCGACTAGCGGGGGAGTACAATGAGCAGTTCTTC. Amino acid sequence: CASSIRLAGEYNEQFF.

V usage is TRBV7-3 and J usage is TRBJ2-1, with D possibly TRBD1 on 5 matching bases. V lost 1 base to trimming and J lost 9 bases, with 7 bases between them. The CDR3 is 12 amino acids. Per the germline V gene, CDR1 is SGHTA and CDR2 is FQGTGA. Written as DNA, the CDR3 is TGTGCCAGCAGCTTAAGGGGCCGTGAGCAGTTCTTC. Protein: CASSLRGREQFF.

CDR3 DNA: TGCGCCAGCAGCTTAGGGACAGGGGGCGTCACCGGGGAGCTGTTTTTT. It codes for CASSLGTGGVTGELFF. V is TRBV5-1 and J is TRBJ2-2; 12 positions agree with TRBD1. V shed 2 bases and J 4 bases; nucleotides not matched to a gene: 3. CDR1 and CDR2 from the germline V gene are SGHRS and YFSETQ. The CDR3 sequence is 16 residues long.

This rearrangement joins TRBV4-3 to TRBJ1-3, with D unresolved. Trimming removed 1 base from V and 4 bases from J, with 11 bases in between. This CDR3 is 15 amino acids long. Germline V gene sequence: CDR1 LGHNA, CDR2 YSLEER. The CDR3 loop reads CASSQVGALGNTIYF. CDR3 DNA: TGCGCCAGCAGCCAAGTGGGCGCTCTCGGAAACACCATATATTTT.

The chain joins TRBV27 to TRBJ2-2; D may be TRBD1 (6 bases). Trimming stripped 4 bases from V and 2 bases from J, with 17 bases between. The CDR3 is made up of 17 amino acids. Germline V gene lookup returns CDR1 MNHEY and CDR2 SMNVEV (reference sequence). The chain's CDR3 is CASSSPRGIPNTGELFF. CDR3 sequence (DNA): TGTGCCAGCAGTTCCCCCAGGGGAATACCTAACACCGGGGAGCTGTTTTTT.

The rearrangement uses TRBV5-4 and TRBJ2-5; 9 nucleotides align to TRBD1. TRBJ2-7 explains the end of the DNA better; the J call may be wrong. The CDR3 is 14 residues long. CDR1 and CDR2 from the germline V gene are SGHNT and YYREEE (reference sequence). In DNA form, the CDR3 reads TGTGCCAGCAGCTTGGAACAGGGGGCACACGAGCAGTACTTC. Protein product: CASSLEQGAHEQYF.

V gene TRBV6-4 combines with J gene TRBJ2-3, with D uncertain. V was shortened by 8 bases and J by 4 bases, with 16 bases between the two germline ends. Per germline, CDR1 MRHNA and CDR2 SNTAGT. This CDR3 region has 14 residues. The CDR3 DNA sequence: TGTGCCAGCTCCTCGGAGATTTTTGCAGATACGCAGTATTTT. Protein product: CASSSEIFADTQYF.

The table lists this clone with a count of one. The rearrangement joins TRBV5-8 to TRBJ1-2; unclear D gene. The V end was cut by 0 bases, the J end by 4 bases, with 13 bases between. This CDR3 contains 15 residues. Per germline, CDR1 SGHTS and CDR2 YDEGEE. In nucleotides, the CDR3 is TGTGCCAGCAGCTTGGAGTTGGTTAGCATCTATGGCTACACCTTC. It yields the protein CASSLELVSIYGYTF.

Regarding this clone: Other DNA sequences within the sample encode an identical CDR3. V and J are TRBV15 and TRBJ1-5, with unresolved D. Trimming shortened V by 0 bases and J by 6 bases, and 9 bases separated the two germline ends. The CDR3 has 14 residues. Germline V lookup: CDR1 LNHNV, CDR2 YYDKDF (reference sequence). The CDR3 here is CATSRDQEGQPQHF. The CDR3 DNA reads TGTGCCACCAGCAGAGACCAGGAAGGTCAGCCCCAGCATTTT.

This chain connects TRBV6-1 to TRBJ2-3, with a tentative D call TRBD1 (5 bases). The germline V and J ends were trimmed by 8 bases and 0 bases, with 12 bases remaining between them. Germline CDR1 is MNHNS and CDR2 is SASEGT. The CDR3 has 14 amino acids. CDR3 coding DNA: TGTGCCAGCGGGCTAGGGGCGAGCACAGATACGCAGTATTTT. This encodes CASGLGASTDTQYF.

The chain couples TRBV4-3 to TRBJ2-6; D may be TRBD2 (5 bases). The CDR3 has 19 amino acids. Germline-derived CDR1 and CDR2 are LGHNA and YSLEER. Trimming shortened V by 0 bases and J by 2 bases, and 17 bases separated the two germline ends. CDR3 protein: CASSQDHAGGGTGANVLTF. The CDR3 DNA is TGCGCCAGCAGCCAAGACCACGCGGGTGGAGGAACTGGGGCCAACGTCCTGACTTTC.

DNA of the CDR3: TGTGCCAGCAGTGAATGGGTCGGGACAGGGGGCTACGAGCAGTACTTC. It is translated as CASSEWVGTGGYEQYF. The chain links TRBV6-1 to TRBJ2-7; 11 bases agree with TRBD1. This CDR3 has 16 amino acids. J gave up 3 bases and V 2 bases, and 6 bases lay outside the gene matches. The germline gives CDR1 MNHNS, CDR2 SASEGT.

The chain has TRBV7-2 and TRBJ2-7, with D maybe TRBD2 (5 bases). V shed 2 bases and J shed 2 bases, with 7 bases lying between them. The germline V gene has CDR1 SGHTA and CDR2 FQGNSA. The CDR3 runs to 13 residues. The CDR3 here is CASSLRRAYEQYF. CDR3 bases: TGTGCCAGCAGCTTACGGCGGGCCTACGAGCAGTACTTC.